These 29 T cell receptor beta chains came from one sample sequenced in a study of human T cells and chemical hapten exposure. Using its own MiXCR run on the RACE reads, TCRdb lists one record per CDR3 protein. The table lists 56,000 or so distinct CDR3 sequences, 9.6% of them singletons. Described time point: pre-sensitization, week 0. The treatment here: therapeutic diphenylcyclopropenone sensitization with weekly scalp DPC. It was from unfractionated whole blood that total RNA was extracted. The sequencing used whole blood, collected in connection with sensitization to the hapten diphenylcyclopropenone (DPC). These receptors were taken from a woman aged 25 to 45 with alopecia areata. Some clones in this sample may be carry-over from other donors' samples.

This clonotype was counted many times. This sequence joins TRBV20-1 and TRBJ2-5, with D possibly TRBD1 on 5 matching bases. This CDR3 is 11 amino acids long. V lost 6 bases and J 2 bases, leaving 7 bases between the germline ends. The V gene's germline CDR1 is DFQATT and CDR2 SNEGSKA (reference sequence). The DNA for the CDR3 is TGCAGTGCCAGACAGCAAGAGACCCAGTACTTC. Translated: CSARQQETQYF.

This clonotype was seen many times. The CDR3, as DNA: TGTGCCAGCAGCTCCCTGGCCAGCCATAGCAATCAGCCCCAGCATTTT. This codes for CASSSLASHSNQPQHF. The V call is TRBV7-2, the J call TRBJ1-5; D is uncertain. The CDR3 has 16 residues. Trimming pared 4 bases from V and 0 bases from J, leaving 13 bases between. Germline V gene sequence: CDR1 SGHTA, CDR2 FQGNSA.

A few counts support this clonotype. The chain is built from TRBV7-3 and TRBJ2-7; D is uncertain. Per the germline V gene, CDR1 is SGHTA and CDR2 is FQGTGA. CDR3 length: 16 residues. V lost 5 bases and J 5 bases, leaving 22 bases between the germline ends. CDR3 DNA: TGTGCCAGCAGCCAAGGGCCTTCCCCCGGCAGGAACGAGCAGTACTTC. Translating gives CASSQGPSPGRNEQYF. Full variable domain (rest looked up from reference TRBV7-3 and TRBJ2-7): GAGVSQTPSNKVTEKGKYVELRCDPISGHTALYWYRQSLGQGPEFLIYFQGTGAADDSGLPNDRFFAVRPEGSVSTLKIQRTERGDSAVYLCASSQGPSPGRNEQYFGPGTRLTVT.

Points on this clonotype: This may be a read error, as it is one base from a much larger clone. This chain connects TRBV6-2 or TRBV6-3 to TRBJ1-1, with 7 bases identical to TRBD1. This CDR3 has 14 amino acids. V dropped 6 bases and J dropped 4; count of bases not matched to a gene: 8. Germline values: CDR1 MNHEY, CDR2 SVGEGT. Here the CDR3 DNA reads TGTGCCAGCAGACCTACCGCAGGGGGCACTGAAGCTTTCTTT. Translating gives CASRPTAGGTEAFF.

This CDR3 reads CASSYRASGESGANVLTF. The CDR3, as DNA: TGTGCCAGCAGCTACCGGGCTAGCGGGGAATCTGGGGCCAACGTCCTGACTTTC. The rearrangement joins TRBV3-1 to TRBJ2-6; 9 nucleotides line up with TRBD2. Germline-derived CDR1 and CDR2 are LGHDT and YNNKEL (reference sequence). Trimming took 5 bases from V and 1 from J; bases not matched to a gene: 9. The CDR3 contains 18 residues.

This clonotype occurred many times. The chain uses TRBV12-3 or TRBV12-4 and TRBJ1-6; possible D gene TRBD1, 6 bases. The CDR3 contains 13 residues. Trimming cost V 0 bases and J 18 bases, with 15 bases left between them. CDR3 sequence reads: CASSLAGARNHHF. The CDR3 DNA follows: TGTGCCAGCAGTTTAGCGGGGGCTCGGAATCACCACTTT.

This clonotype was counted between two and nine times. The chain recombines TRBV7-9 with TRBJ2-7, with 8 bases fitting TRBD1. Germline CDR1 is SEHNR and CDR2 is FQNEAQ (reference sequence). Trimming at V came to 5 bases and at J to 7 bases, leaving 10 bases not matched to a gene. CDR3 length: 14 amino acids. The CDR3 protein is CASSDRDRSLEQYF. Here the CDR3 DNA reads TGTGCCAGCAGCGACCGGGACAGGTCCCTTGAGCAGTACTTC.

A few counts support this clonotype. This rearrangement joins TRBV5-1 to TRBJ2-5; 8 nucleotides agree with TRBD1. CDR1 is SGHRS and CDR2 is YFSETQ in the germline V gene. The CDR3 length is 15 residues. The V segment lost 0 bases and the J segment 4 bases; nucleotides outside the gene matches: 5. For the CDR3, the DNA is TGCGCCAGCAGCTTGGTCGCAGGACAGGGAGAGACCCAGTACTTC. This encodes CASSLVAGQGETQYF.

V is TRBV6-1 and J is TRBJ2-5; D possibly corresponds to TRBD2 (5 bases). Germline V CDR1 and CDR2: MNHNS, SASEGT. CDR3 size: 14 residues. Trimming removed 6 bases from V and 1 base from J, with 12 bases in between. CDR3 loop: CASSELDGQETQYF. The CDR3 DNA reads TGTGCCAGCAGCGAACTAGACGGCCAAGAGACCCAGTACTTC.

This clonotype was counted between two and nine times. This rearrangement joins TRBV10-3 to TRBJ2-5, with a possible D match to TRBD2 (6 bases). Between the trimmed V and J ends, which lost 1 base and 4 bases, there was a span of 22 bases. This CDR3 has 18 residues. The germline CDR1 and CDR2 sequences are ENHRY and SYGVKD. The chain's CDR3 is CAISEFLAGSSLGETQYF. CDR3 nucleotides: TGTGCCATCAGTGAGTTTTTGGCGGGATCGTCCCTCGGAGAGACCCAGTACTTC.

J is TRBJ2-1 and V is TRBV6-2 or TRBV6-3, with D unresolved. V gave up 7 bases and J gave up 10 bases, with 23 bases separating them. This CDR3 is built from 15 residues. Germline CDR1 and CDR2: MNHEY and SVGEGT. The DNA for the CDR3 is TGTGCCAGCACCCGGGTGGCTTACCCATCGAGAGAGCAGTTCTTC. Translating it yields CASTRVAYPSREQFF.

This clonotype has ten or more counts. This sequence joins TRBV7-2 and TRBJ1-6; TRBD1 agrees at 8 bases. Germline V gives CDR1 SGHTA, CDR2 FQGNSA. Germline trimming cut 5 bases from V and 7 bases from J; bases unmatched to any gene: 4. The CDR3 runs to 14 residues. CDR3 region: CASSLTGANSPLHF. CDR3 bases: TGTGCCAGCAGCCTGACAGGGGCCAATTCACCCCTCCACTTT. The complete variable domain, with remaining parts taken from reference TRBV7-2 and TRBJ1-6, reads GAGVSQSPSNKVTEKGKDVELRCDPISGHTALYWYRQSLGQGLEFLIYFQGNSAPDKSGLPSDRFSAERTGGSVSTLTIQRTQQEDSAVYLCASSLTGANSPLHFGNGTRLTVT.

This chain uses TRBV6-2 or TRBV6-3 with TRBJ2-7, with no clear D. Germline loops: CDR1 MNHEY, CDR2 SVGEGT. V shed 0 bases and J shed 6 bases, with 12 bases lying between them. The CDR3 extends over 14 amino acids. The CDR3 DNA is TGTGCCAGCAGTTACTCGAGGACGGTGCCCGAGCAGTACTTC. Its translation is CASSYSRTVPEQYF.

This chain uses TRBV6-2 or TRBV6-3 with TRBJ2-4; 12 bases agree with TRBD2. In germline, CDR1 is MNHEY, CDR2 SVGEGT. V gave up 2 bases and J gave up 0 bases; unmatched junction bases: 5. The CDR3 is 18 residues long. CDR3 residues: CASSYRLAGGLAKNIQYF. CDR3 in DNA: TGTGCCAGCAGTTACCGTCTAGCGGGGGGGCTAGCCAAAAACATTCAGTACTTC.

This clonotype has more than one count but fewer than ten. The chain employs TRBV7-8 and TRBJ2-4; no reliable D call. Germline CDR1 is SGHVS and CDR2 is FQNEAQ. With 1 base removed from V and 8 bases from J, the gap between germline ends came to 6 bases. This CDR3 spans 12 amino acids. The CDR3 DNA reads TGTGCCAGCAGCTTAGGGACGGACATTCAGTACTTC. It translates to CASSLGTDIQYF.

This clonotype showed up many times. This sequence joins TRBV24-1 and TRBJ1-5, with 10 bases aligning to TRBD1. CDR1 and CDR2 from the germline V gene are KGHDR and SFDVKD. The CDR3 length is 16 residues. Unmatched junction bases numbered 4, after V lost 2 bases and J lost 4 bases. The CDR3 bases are TGTGCCACCAGTGATTCCGACAGGGGGCCGAATCAGCCCCAGCATTTT. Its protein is CATSDSDRGPNQPQHF.

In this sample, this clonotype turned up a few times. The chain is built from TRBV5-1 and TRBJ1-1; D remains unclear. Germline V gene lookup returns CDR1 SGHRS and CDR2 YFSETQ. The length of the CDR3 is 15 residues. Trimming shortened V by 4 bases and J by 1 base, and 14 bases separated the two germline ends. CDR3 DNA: TGCGCCAGCAGCCCCTACGCCTCATGGAACACTGAAGCTTTCTTT. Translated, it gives CASSPYASWNTEAFF.

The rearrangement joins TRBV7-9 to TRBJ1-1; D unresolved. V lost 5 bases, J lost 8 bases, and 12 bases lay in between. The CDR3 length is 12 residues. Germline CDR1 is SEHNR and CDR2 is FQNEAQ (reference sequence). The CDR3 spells CASSRIGIEAFF. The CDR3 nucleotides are TGTGCCAGCAGCCGCATTGGCATCGAAGCTTTCTTT.

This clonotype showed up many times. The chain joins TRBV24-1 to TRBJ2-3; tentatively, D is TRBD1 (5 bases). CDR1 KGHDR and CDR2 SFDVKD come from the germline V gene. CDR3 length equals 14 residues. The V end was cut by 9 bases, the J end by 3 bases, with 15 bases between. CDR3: CATGWKGSTDTQYF. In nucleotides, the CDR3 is TGTGCCACCGGATGGAAGGGGTCGACAGATACGCAGTATTTT.

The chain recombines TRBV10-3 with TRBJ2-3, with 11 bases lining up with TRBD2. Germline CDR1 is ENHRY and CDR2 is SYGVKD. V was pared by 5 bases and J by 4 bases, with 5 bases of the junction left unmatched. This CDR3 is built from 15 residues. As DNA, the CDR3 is TGTGCCATCAGTCTTAGCGGGGGGGCATCAGATACGCAGTATTTT. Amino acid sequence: CAISLSGGASDTQYF.

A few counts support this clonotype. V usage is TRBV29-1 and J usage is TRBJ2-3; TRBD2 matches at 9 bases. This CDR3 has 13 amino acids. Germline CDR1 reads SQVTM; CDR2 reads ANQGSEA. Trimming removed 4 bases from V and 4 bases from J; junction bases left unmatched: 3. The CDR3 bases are TGCAGCGTTGTTGAGCGGGGGGCAGATACGCAGTATTTT. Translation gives CSVVERGADTQYF.

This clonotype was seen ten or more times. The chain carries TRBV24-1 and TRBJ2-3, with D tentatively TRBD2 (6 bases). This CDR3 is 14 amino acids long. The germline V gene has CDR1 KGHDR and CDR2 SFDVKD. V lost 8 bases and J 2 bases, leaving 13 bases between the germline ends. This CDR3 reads CATTSGTPTDTQYF. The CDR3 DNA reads TGTGCCACCACCTCCGGGACTCCCACAGATACGCAGTATTTT.

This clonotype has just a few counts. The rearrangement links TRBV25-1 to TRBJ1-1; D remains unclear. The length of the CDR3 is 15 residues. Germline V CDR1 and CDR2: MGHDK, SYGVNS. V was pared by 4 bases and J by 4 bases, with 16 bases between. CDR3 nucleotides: TGTGCCAGCAGTGTTCAAACATCGGTTGGCACTGAAGCTTTCTTT. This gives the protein CASSVQTSVGTEAFF.

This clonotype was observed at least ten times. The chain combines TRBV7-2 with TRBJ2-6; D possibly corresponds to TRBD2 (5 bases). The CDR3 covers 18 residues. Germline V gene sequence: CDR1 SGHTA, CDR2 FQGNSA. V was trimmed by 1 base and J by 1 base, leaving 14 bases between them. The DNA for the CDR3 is TGTGCCAGCAGCTTAGTTCGGGATTTAATTTCTGGGGCCAACGTCCTGACTTTC. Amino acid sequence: CASSLVRDLISGANVLTF.

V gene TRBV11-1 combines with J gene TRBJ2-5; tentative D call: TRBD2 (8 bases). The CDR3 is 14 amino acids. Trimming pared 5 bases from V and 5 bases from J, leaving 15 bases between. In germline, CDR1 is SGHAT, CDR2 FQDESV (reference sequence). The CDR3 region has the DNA TGTGCCAGCAGCCCGGGAGGGGGCTCGGAGACCCAGTACTTC. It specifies CASSPGGGSETQYF.

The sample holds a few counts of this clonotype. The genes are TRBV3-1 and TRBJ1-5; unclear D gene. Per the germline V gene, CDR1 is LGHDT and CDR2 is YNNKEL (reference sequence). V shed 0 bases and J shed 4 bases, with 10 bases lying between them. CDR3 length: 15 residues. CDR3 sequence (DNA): TGTGCCAGCAGCCAAGATTTGGAGCAAAATCAGCCCCAGCATTTT. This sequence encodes CASSQDLEQNQPQHF.

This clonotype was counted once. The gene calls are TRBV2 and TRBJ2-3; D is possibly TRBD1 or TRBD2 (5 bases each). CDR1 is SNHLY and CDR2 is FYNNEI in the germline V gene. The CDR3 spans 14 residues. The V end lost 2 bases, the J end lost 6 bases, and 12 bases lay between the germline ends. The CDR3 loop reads CASSEMGVGDTQYF. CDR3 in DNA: TGTGCCAGCAGTGAAATGGGGGTCGGGGATACGCAGTATTTT.

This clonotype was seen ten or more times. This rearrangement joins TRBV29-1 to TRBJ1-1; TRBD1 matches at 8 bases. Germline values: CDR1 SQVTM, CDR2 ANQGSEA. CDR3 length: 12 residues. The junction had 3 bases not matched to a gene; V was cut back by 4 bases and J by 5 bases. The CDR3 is CSVGQGRTEAFF. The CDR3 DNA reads TGCAGCGTTGGACAGGGGAGGACTGAAGCTTTCTTT.

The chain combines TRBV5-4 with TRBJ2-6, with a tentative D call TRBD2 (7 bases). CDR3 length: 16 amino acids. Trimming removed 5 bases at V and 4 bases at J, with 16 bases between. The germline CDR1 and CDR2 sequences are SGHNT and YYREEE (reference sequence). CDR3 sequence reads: CASRRGRGQGANVLTF. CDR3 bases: TGTGCCAGCAGGCGCGGGCGGGGGCAAGGGGCCAACGTCCTGACTTTC.